The rows below give T cell receptor beta chains drawn from one sample of a study of blood T cell repertoires in COVID-19. Produced via immunoSEQ multiplex PCR; TCRdb's table is partial and in-frame only. The table includes under 200,000 clones, about four fifths detected once. The material sequenced was peripheral blood. These TCRs come from a woman in her 70s who had recovered from COVID-19. CDR3s include the opening cysteine and the closing phenylalanine or tryptophan. D genes are given only for firm matches. The size field is filled for only some rows; it gives once, few, many or a size class.

j_call | clone_size | v_call | d_call | cdr3_nt | cdr3_aa
TRBJ1-2 | - | TRBV29-1 | - | TGCAGCGTCGCTATTGTTTATGGCTACACCTTC | CSVAIVYGYTF
TRBJ1-2 | - | TRBV2 | - | TGTGCCAGCAGTGAGGGGGCGACCTCGGTCTACACCTTC | CASSEGATSVYTF
TRBJ2-7 | - | TRBV5-4 | TRBD1 | TGTGCCAGCACCCACGACAGGGGCTACGAGCAGTACTTC | CASTHDRGYEQYF
TRBJ2-7 | - | TRBV7-3 | TRBD2 | TGTGCCAGCAGCTTAAGGGCTAGCGGGAGGACAAACTACGAGCAGTACTTC | CASSLRASGRTNYEQYF
TRBJ1-2 | - | TRBV28 | TRBD1 | TGTGCCAACAGTGCAGGGGGCGGGGGGGCCTATGGCTACACCTTC | CANSAGGGGAYGYTF
TRBJ2-7 | - | TRBV5-4 | TRBD2 | TGTGCCAGCAGCTTACAACCGGGACTAAGCTACGAGCAGTACTTC | CASSLQPGLSYEQYF
TRBJ1-5 | - | TRBV4-2 | - | TGTGCCAGCAGCCAAAGTGGGACTTCCTATCTCAGCCAGCCCCAGCATTTT | CASSQSGTSYLSQPQHF
TRBJ2-1 | - | TRBV7-3 | - | TGTGCCAGCAGCTTATGGGCGAGCTCCTACAATGAGCAGTTCTTC | CASSLWASSYNEQFF
TRBJ2-1 | - | TRBV7-2 | TRBD2 | TGTGCCAGCAGCCGCGGGACTAGCGGGTACAATGAGCAGTTCTTC | CASSRGTSGYNEQFF
TRBJ1-5 | - | TRBV7-6 | - | TGTGCCAGCGCCTGGGGCAAACATCAGCCCCAGCATTTT | CASAWGKHQPQHF
TRBJ2-1 | - | TRBV27 | TRBD2 | TGTGCCAGCAGCGCTCTCCGGGGGGGTTCCTACAATGAGCAGTTCTTC | CASSALRGGSYNEQFF
TRBJ1-2 | - | TRBV29-1 | - | TGCAGCGTTGTTCTGGTGCCGAGCTATGGCTACACCTTC | CSVVLVPSYGYTF
TRBJ1-1 | once | TRBV7-3 | - | TGTGCCAGCAGCCCAGGGCCTGAGAACACTGAAGCTTTCTTT | CASSPGPENTEAFF
TRBJ2-3 | - | TRBV12-5 | - | TGTGCTAGTGGTTTGGGGCGGGGCGGGGCAGATACGCAGTATTTT | CASGLGRGGADTQYF
TRBJ2-3 | - | TRBV5-1 | - | TGCGCCAGCAGCTTGGCCGGGGCGGGAAGCACAGATACGCAGTATTTT | CASSLAGAGSTDTQYF
TRBJ2-7 | - | TRBV29-1 | TRBD1 | TGCAGCGTTCCAGCTGGACAGGGGGCCTACGAGCAGTACTTC | CSVPAGQGAYEQYF
TRBJ1-4 | once | TRBV19 | - | TGTGCCAGTAGTACACAGGGTGGGAGTGAAAAACTGTTTTTT | CASSTQGGSEKLFF
TRBJ2-7 | - | TRBV6-5 | - | TGTGCCAGCAGCCCCGCGGGACGGAGCTCCTACGAGCAGTACTTC | CASSPAGRSSYEQYF
TRBJ1-2 | - | TRBV28 | TRBD1 | TGTGCCAGCAGTCACCCCACAGGGGGCCGCTATGGCTACACCTTC | CASSHPTGGRYGYTF
TRBJ2-7 | few | TRBV11-2 | TRBD1 | TGTGCCAGCAGCCCCCGGACAGGTGGGGCAGGGTCGATTGCCAACGAGCAGTACTTC | CASSPRTGGAGSIANEQYF
TRBJ1-4 | - | TRBV18 | - | TGTGCCAGCTCACCGGGTGACGGGAATGAAAAACTGTTTTTT | CASSPGDGNEKLFF
TRBJ2-2 | - | TRBV3-1/TRBV3-2 | TRBD2 | TGTGCCAGCAGCCCCCTAGCGGCCAACACCGGGGAGCTGTTTTTT | CASSPLAANTGELFF
TRBJ2-2 | - | TRBV12-5 | - | TGTGCTAGTGGAGGGCGGGCCACCGGGGAGCTGTTTTTT | CASGGRATGELFF
TRBJ1-1 | - | TRBV5-4 | TRBD1 | TGTGCCAGCAGCTTGGTCCAGGGGGGCGCTGAAGCTTTCTTT | CASSLVQGGAEAFF
TRBJ2-3 | - | TRBV30 | - | TGTGCCTGGAGCCCCCTCCGGGGGGCCACGGATACGCAGTATTTT | CAWSPLRGATDTQYF
TRBJ2-3 | - | TRBV27 | TRBD2 | TGTGCCAGCAGTTTATTCGTGGGGGGGTCGAGGTCCACAGATACGCAGTATTTT | CASSLFVGGSRSTDTQYF
TRBJ1-2 | - | TRBV11-2 | TRBD1 | TGTGCCAGCAGCATCCGGACAGGGGTTAGCTATGGCTACACCTTC | CASSIRTGVSYGYTF
TRBJ2-1 | - | TRBV5-4 | TRBD1 | TGTGCCAGCAGCCCACAACAGGGGGATAATGAGCAGTTCTTC | CASSPQQGDNEQFF
TRBJ1-1 | - | TRBV3-1/TRBV3-2 | - | TGTGCCAGCAGCCCCACGGCGGGTCGAGCTTTCTTT | CASSPTAGRAFF
TRBJ2-7 | - | TRBV27 | TRBD1 | TGTGCCAGCAGTCTAGACAGGGCCAAGCCCGAGCAGTACTTC | CASSLDRAKPEQYF
TRBJ2-7 | - | TRBV7-9 | TRBD1 | TGTGCCAGCAGCTTAGCGCAGGGGGCGGCCTACGAGCAGTACTTC | CASSLAQGAAYEQYF
TRBJ2-2 | - | TRBV28 | - | TGTGCCAGCGGGCTCCAGAACACCGGGGAGCTGTTTTTT | CASGLQNTGELFF
TRBJ1-2 | - | TRBV28 | - | TGTGCCAGCAGTTTTTCAGGTCAGGCCTCATCATACACCTTC | CASSFSGQASSYTF
TRBJ2-5 | - | TRBV30 | TRBD2 | TGTGCCTGGAGTGTACTAGCGGAGACCCAGTACTTC | CAWSVLAETQYF
TRBJ2-3 | - | TRBV3-1/TRBV3-2 | TRBD2 | TGTGCCAGCAGCCAAAGGTGGCTAGCGGGGGCTGATACGCAGTATTTT | CASSQRWLAGADTQYF
TRBJ2-4 | - | TRBV4-1 | TRBD1 | TGCGCCAGCAGCGTGCAAGGGGGCGGCAAAAACATTCAGTACTTC | CASSVQGGGKNIQYF
TRBJ2-2 | - | TRBV19 | - | TGTGCCAGTACGGCCCTCAGGGGCACCGGGGAGCTGTTTTTT | CASTALRGTGELFF
TRBJ1-3 | - | TRBV4-1 | - | TGCGCCAGCACAGGGTTTGGAAACACCATATATTTT | CASTGFGNTIYF
TRBJ2-1 | once | TRBV12-3/TRBV12-4 | TRBD2 | TGTGCCAGCAGGCAACTAGCGGGAGGGTTGTTCTTC | CASRQLAGGLFF
TRBJ1-1 | many | TRBV4-3 | - | TGCGCCAGCAGCCAAGGGGTCCCTGGTCGGGGCACTGAAGCTTTCTTT | CASSQGVPGRGTEAFF